This record concerns one T cell receptor beta chain sequence. What it binds is not known. The data are from a study of TIL therapy for anti-PD-1-resistant metastatic lung cancer. Overall study context: Tumors had a median PD-L1 proportion score of 6%.

Germline CDR1 is SGHNT and CDR2 is YYREEE (reference sequence). This CDR3 region has 13 residues. V gave up 10 bases and J gave up 5 bases; unmatched junction bases: 7. Time point of the sample: pre-treatment sample, taken before nivolumab and TIL therapy. Study-wide results and caveats: The cohort had more treatment-naive, never-smoker and oncogene-addicted patients than typical.

The libraries were made with immunoSEQ v3. Produced via immunoSEQ multiplex PCR; TCRdb's table is partial and in-frame only. The sample has more than 45,000 clones, around 70% seen once. This chain links TRBV5-4 with TRBJ2-3; 10 nucleotides agree with TRBD1. The receptor's source is a person aged 30 to 80 with non-small cell lung cancer. The sample consisted of blood, taken at baseline. The CDR3 is CASGQGLLDTQYF. CDR3 bases: TGTGCCTCGGGACAGGGGCTTCTAGATACGCAGTATTTT.